Here is one T cell receptor beta chain with its context. Its antigen is still unknown. The data were taken from a study of cytomegalovirus exposure and HLA in healthy donors. Study-wide context: Within the Caucasian-associated ancestry cluster were roughly 82% of the approximately 400 genotyped donors.

The study, taken as a whole, reports: An analysis done earlier found most TCR beta V segments productive about 87% or about 30% of the time. Accurate predictions that matched the HLA-A and HLA-B alleles of most subjects were reportedly made from TCR beta sequences. Later genetic work tied a missense DCLRE1C variant to beta-chain V and J trimming.

In the PCR, 60 Vbeta and 13 Jbeta primers were used. Clones were read by immunoSEQ multiplex PCR, and TCRdb kept only the in-frame ones, dropping some. The sample includes over 100,000 clones, 50% to 80% of them seen just once. V shed 6 bases and J 7 bases; nucleotides not matched to a gene: 7. Germline V CDR1 and CDR2: LNHDA, SQIVND (reference sequence). The length of the CDR3 is 13 residues. Material for sequencing was PBMCs. The chain joins TRBV19 to TRBJ2-7, with 9 bases identical to TRBD1. The clonotype was recovered from a woman in her forties in good health and CMV-seropositive. CDR3 sequence (DNA): TGTGCCAGTAGCGGACAGGGGAGAAATGAGCAGTACTTC. It codes for CASSGQGRNEQYF. The full variable domain, completed using reference TRBV19 and TRBJ2-7, is DGGITQSPKYLFRKEGQNVTLSCEQNLNHDAMYWYRQDPGQGLRLIYYSQIVNDFQKGDIAEGYSVSREKKESFPLTVTSAQKNPTAFYLCASSGQGRNEQYFGPGTRLTVT.